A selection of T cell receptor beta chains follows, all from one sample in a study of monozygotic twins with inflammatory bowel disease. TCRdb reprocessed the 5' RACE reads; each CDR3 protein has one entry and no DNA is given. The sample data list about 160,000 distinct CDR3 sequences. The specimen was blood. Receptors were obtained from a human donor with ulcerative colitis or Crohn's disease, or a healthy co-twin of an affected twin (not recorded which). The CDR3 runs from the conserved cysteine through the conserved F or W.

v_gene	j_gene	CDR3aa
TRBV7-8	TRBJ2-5	CASSLESPPRETQYF
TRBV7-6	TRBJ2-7	CASSLAIFSEQYF
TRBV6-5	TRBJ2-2	CASSYDGTSANTGELFF
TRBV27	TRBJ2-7	CASSSGTSRYEQYF
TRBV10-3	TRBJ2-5	CAITKDPQETQYF
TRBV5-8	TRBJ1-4	CASSLDRETSGEKLFF
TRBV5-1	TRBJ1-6	CASSFSTGLDSPLHF
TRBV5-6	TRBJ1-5	CASSYRGGDQPQHF
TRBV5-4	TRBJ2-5	CASSSRRAGAETQYF
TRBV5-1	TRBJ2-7	CASSGGTNYEQYF
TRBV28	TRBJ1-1	CASGPGWTEAFF
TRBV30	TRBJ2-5	CAWSPGTEETQYF
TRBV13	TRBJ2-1	CASSLPAGAPLSSYNEQFF
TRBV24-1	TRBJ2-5	CATRGWGETQYF